The next 25 T cell receptor beta chains were all read from a single sample in a study of radiotherapy plus CTLA-4 blockade in lung cancer. Only in-frame clones appear in the TCRdb table, and some are missing; sequencing was by immunoSEQ multiplex PCR. Of fewer than 65,000 clones listed, 84% are singletons. The sequenced sample was peripheral blood, obtained from a patient treated with radiotherapy plus ipilimumab. These receptors were obtained from a human donor with non-small cell lung cancer whose response to radiotherapy plus ipilimumab could not be evaluated.

The chain employs TRBV28 and TRBJ1-5; 8 bases map to TRBD1. The CDR3 is 15 residues long. Germline-derived CDR1 and CDR2 are MDHEN and SYDVKM. V gave up 1 base and J gave up 5 bases; unmatched junction bases: 4. The CDR3 sequence is CASSLLQGDYQPQHF. In nucleotides, the CDR3 is TGTGCCAGCAGTTTATTACAGGGGGATTATCAGCCCCAGCATTTT.

The chain carries TRBV21-1 and TRBJ1-1; no check of the table's D call, TRBD1, against the DNA was made. TRBV21-1 has pseudogene status. The CDR3 covers 14 residues. CDR3 coding DNA: TGTGCCAGCAGGAGAGACAGGAAGTACCCTGAAGCTTTCTTT. This codes for CASRRDRKYPEAFF.

V gene TRBV7-2 combines with J gene TRBJ1-1, with D unclear. Trimming took 5 bases from V and 2 from J, leaving 15 bases between them. This CDR3 comprises 15 residues. Per the germline V gene, CDR1 is SGHTA and CDR2 is FQGNSA. The CDR3 DNA reads TGTGCCAGCAGCGTACCGACCGGGAGTAACACTGAAGCTTTCTTT. This gives the protein CASSVPTGSNTEAFF.

This chain uses TRBV7-9 with TRBJ2-2; a possible D gene is TRBD1 (7 bases). V lost 6 bases to trimming and J lost 7 bases, with 18 bases between them. The CDR3 extends over 15 amino acids. Per germline, CDR1 SEHNR and CDR2 FQNEAQ (reference sequence). The CDR3 DNA sequence: TGTGCCAGCAGGGCGGGGACAGCCGACGGCGGGGAGCTGTTTTTT. Its protein is CASRAGTADGGELFF.

The rearrangement joins TRBV2 to TRBJ2-2; 7 bases map to TRBD1. The germline CDR1 and CDR2 sequences are SNHLY and FYNNEI. V shed 2 bases and J 6 bases; nucleotides not matched to a gene: 0. The CDR3 totals 13 residues. CDR3: CASSEQGAGELFF. In DNA form, the CDR3 reads TGTGCCAGCAGTGAACAGGGGGCCGGGGAGCTGTTTTTT.

The J gene is TRBJ1-1, the V gene TRBV7-3, with D possibly being TRBD1 (6 bases). Germline V CDR1 and CDR2: SGHTA, FQGTGA. Trimming took off 5 bases at V and 4 bases at J, with 17 bases between the two ends. This CDR3 has 15 amino acids. CDR3 sequence (DNA): TGTGCCAGCAGCCCAGAAAGTGGGGGCCGCACTGAAGCTTTCTTT. Its protein product is CASSPESGGRTEAFF.

The rearrangement uses TRBV28 and TRBJ1-5, with D unresolved. V was cut by 6 bases and J by 7 bases, with 13 bases left in between. This CDR3 is 13 amino acids long. CDR1 and CDR2 (germline): MDHEN, SYDVKM. CDR3 sequence: CASRPPFEQPQHF. CDR3 coding DNA: TGTGCCAGCAGGCCTCCCTTCGAGCAGCCCCAGCATTTT.

V gene TRBV27 combines with J gene TRBJ1-1, with TRBD1 as a possible D gene (6 bases). CDR3 length equals 14 residues. The V gene lost 8 bases and the J gene lost 8 bases, with 21 bases spanning the gap. CDR1 is MNHEY, CDR2 SMNVEV, per germline (reference sequence). This CDR3 reads CASRTETGRREAFF. CDR3 DNA sequence: TGTGCCAGCCGCACCGAAACAGGGAGACGGGAAGCTTTCTTT.

This chain connects TRBV15 to TRBJ1-5; D gene unclear. Germline-derived CDR1 and CDR2 are LNHNV and YYDKDF (reference sequence). Trimming cost V 3 bases and J 0 bases, with 9 bases left between them. CDR3 length: 15 amino acids. The CDR3 DNA sequence: TGTGCCACCAGCAGGCAACAGTATAGCAATCAGCCCCAGCATTTT. This encodes CATSRQQYSNQPQHF.

The chain joins TRBV21-1 to TRBJ2-7; the table names TRBD2, a call not compared with the DNA. TRBV21-1 counts as a pseudogene. This CDR3 spans 19 amino acids. Here the CDR3 reads CASSKLGRETSGSYYEQYF. In nucleotides, the CDR3 is TGTGCCAGCAGCAAATTGGGAAGGGAGACTAGCGGGAGTTACTACGAGCAGTACTTC.

This clone was picked up one time. The V gene is TRBV19, the J gene TRBJ1-5, with unresolved D. Germline lookup yields CDR1 LNHDA and CDR2 SQIVND (reference sequence). This CDR3 comprises 13 residues. The V gene lost 3 bases and the J gene lost 4 bases, with 7 bases spanning the gap. The CDR3 here is CASSMVGNQPQHF. The DNA for the CDR3 is TGTGCCAGTAGTATGGTCGGGAATCAGCCCCAGCATTTT.

The rearrangement joins TRBV27 to TRBJ2-7; TRBD2 matches at 9 bases. This CDR3 comprises 16 residues. The ends lost 4 bases at V and 5 bases at J; junction bases unmatched: 12. CDR1 is MNHEY, CDR2 SMNVEV, per germline (reference sequence). CDR3 region: CASSSPSSGRSHEQYF. The CDR3 nucleotides read TGTGCCAGCAGTTCACCGTCCAGCGGGAGGTCCCACGAGCAGTACTTC.

The chain joins TRBV9 to TRBJ2-7; 13 nucleotides agree with TRBD2. This CDR3 is built from 16 residues. CDR1 and CDR2 from the germline V gene are SGDLS and YYNGEE. V trimming: 4 bases; J trimming: 4 bases; junction bases outside the gene matches: 8. The CDR3 region has the DNA TGTGCCAGCAGCCAATATGGGACTAGCGGGATTTACGAGCAGTACTTC. Translation gives CASSQYGTSGIYEQYF.

This chain connects TRBV19 to TRBJ1-1, with D perhaps matching TRBD1 (6 bases). Germline-derived CDR1 and CDR2 are LNHDA and SQIVND (reference sequence). The V end was cut by 7 bases, the J end by 6 bases, with 15 bases between. CDR3 length equals 13 residues. This CDR3 is CASMNRGAAEAFF. The CDR3 DNA follows: TGTGCCAGTATGAATCGGGGGGCGGCTGAAGCTTTCTTT.

The chain is built from TRBV14 and TRBJ2-1; tentatively, D is TRBD2 (6 bases). This CDR3 has 14 amino acids. Germline loops: CDR1 SGHDN, CDR2 FVKESK. Trimming shortened V by 4 bases and J by 7 bases, and 14 bases separated the two germline ends. CDR3 amino acids: CASSLAASVNEQFF. The CDR3 nucleotides read TGTGCCAGCAGCCTAGCGGCCTCAGTGAATGAGCAGTTCTTC. Complete variable domain (other parts from reference TRBV14 and TRBJ2-1): EAGVTQFPSHSVIEKGQTVTLRCDPISGHDNLYWYRRVMGKEIKFLLHFVKESKQDESGMPNNRFLAERTGGTYSTLKVQPAELEDSGVYFCASSLAASVNEQFFGPGTRLTVL.

The rearrangement joins TRBV7-2 to TRBJ1-3; D gene unclear. Germline lookup yields CDR1 SGHTA and CDR2 FQGNSA. CDR3 length: 13 amino acids. The ends were cut back, 2 bases at V and 2 bases at J, with 4 bases in the middle. CDR3 region: CASSLIAGNTIYF. DNA of the CDR3: TGTGCCAGCAGCTTAATAGCTGGAAACACCATATATTTT. Full variable domain (missing parts from reference TRBV7-2 and TRBJ1-3): GAGVSQSPSNKVTEKGKDVELRCDPISGHTALYWYRQSLGQGLEFLIYFQGNSAPDKSGLPSDRFSAERTGGSVSTLTIQRTQQEDSAVYLCASSLIAGNTIYFGEGSWLTVV.

This clone was picked up a small number of times. The CDR3 loop reads CASSQLGGTGMFYEQYF. Here the CDR3 DNA reads TGCGCCAGCAGCCAATTGGGAGGGACAGGGATGTTCTACGAGCAGTACTTC. J is TRBJ2-7 and V is TRBV4-3; 9 positions agree with TRBD1. With 2 bases clipped from V and 3 bases from J, the junction kept 11 bases outside the gene matches. Germline V gives CDR1 LGHNA, CDR2 YSLEER. The CDR3 is 17 residues long.

This clone has only one observation. The rearrangement links TRBV11-2 to TRBJ2-1, with 8 nucleotides matching TRBD1. With V trimmed by 8 bases and J by 3 bases, 9 bases remained unmatched. The CDR3 is 15 amino acids. Germline assignment: CDR1 SGHAT and CDR2 FQNNGV. The CDR3 sequence is CASQTGTGYYNEQFF. The CDR3 DNA reads TGTGCCAGCCAAACCGGGACAGGTTACTACAATGAGCAGTTCTTC.

The rearrangement joins TRBV27 to TRBJ2-7, with a tentative D call TRBD1 (6 bases). Germline values: CDR1 MNHEY, CDR2 SMNVEV (reference sequence). The germline V and J ends were trimmed by 8 bases and 5 bases, with 13 bases remaining between them. The CDR3 extends over 12 amino acids. The CDR3 protein is CASGFRGNEQYF. The CDR3 DNA reads TGTGCCAGCGGATTCAGGGGCAACGAGCAGTACTTC.

This chain links TRBV19 with TRBJ1-5; D call uncertain. The CDR3 length is 14 residues. Germline V gene sequence: CDR1 LNHDA, CDR2 SQIVND (reference sequence). Trimming removed 6 bases at V and 0 bases at J, with 9 bases between. Here the CDR3 reads CASSTRGSNQPQHF. DNA for the CDR3: TGTGCCAGTAGCACCCGGGGTAGCAATCAGCCCCAGCATTTT.

This rearrangement joins TRBV11-2 to TRBJ2-1; D might be TRBD2 (5 bases). The CDR3 is made up of 15 amino acids. V was pared by 1 base and J by 2 bases, with 9 bases between. From germline, CDR1 is SGHAT and CDR2 FQNNGV. The DNA for the CDR3 is TGTGCCAGCAGCTTAGTTGGAGGAACCTACAATGAGCAGTTCTTC. Its protein is CASSLVGGTYNEQFF.

The rearrangement joins TRBV2 to TRBJ1-2, with 7 positions matching TRBD1. Trimming took 0 bases from V and 4 from J; bases not matched to a gene: 5. Germline V gene sequence: CDR1 SNHLY, CDR2 FYNNEI. CDR3 length equals 15 residues. The CDR3 protein is CASSEALGGTYGYTF. The CDR3 nucleotides read TGTGCCAGCAGTGAAGCATTAGGGGGCACCTATGGCTACACCTTC.

V gene TRBV28 combines with J gene TRBJ1-5; TRBD1 agrees at 10 bases. The germline V gene encodes CDR1 MDHEN and CDR2 SYDVKM. Trimming removed 4 bases from V and 2 bases from J; junction bases left unmatched: 11. The CDR3 spans 18 residues. CDR3 DNA sequence: TGTGCCAGCAGTTCGGGACAGGGGACGGGATCTCGCAATCAGCCCCAGCATTTT. This gives the protein CASSSGQGTGSRNQPQHF.

The chain uses TRBV5-1 and TRBJ2-3; D not resolved. V was cut by 2 bases and J by 2 bases, with 3 bases left in between. This CDR3 spans 12 amino acids. Germline lookup yields CDR1 SGHRS and CDR2 YFSETQ. Written as DNA, the CDR3 is TGCGCCAGCAGCTTTATCACAGATACGCAGTATTTT. Its protein is CASSFITDTQYF.

For the CDR3, the DNA is TGTGCCAGCAGTTCTCCGGGACAGGGGGTTTCTATCTATGGCTACACCTTC. The encoded protein is CASSSPGQGVSIYGYTF. The rearrangement uses TRBV28 and TRBJ1-2; 11 bases line up with TRBD1. CDR3 length equals 17 residues. CDR1 and CDR2 from the germline V gene are MDHEN and SYDVKM. The V and J ends lost 4 bases and 4 bases, in that order; junction bases with no gene match: 11.